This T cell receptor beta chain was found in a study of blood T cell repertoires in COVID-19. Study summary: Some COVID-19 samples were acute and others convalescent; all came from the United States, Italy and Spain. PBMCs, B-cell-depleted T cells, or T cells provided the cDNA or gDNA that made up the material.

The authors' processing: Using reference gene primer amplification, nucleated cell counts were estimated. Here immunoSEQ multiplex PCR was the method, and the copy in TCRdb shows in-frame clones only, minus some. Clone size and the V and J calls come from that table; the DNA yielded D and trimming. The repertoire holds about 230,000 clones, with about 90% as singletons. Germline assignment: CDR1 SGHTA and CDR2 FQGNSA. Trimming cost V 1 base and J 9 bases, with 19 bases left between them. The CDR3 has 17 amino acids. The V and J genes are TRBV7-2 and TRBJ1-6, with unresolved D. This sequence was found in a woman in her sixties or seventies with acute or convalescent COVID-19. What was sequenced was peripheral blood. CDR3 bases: TGTGCCAGCAGCTTAGAGCCCCATGGGAGTGGGCGTTCACCCCTCCACTTT. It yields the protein CASSLEPHGSGRSPLHF.